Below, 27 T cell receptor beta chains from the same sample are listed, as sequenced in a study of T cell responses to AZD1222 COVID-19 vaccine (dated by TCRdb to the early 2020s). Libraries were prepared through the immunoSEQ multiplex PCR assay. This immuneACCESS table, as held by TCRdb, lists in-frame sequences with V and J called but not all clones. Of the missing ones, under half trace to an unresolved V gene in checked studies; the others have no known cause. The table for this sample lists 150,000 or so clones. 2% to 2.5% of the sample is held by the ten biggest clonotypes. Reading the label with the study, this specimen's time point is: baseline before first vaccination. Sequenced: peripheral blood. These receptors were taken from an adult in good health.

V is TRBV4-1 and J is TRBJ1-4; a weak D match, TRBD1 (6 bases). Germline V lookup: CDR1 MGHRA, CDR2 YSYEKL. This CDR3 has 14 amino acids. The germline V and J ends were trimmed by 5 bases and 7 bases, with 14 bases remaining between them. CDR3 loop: CASSKGGTGEKLFF. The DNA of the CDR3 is TGCGCCAGCAGCAAGGGGGGCACGGGTGAAAAACTGTTTTTT.

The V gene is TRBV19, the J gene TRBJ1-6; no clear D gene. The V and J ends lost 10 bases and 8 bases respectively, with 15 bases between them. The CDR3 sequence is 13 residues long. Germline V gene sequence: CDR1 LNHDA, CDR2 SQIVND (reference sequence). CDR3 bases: TGTGCCACCGGGCCGGGTGTTGATTCACCCCTCCACTTT. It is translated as CATGPGVDSPLHF.

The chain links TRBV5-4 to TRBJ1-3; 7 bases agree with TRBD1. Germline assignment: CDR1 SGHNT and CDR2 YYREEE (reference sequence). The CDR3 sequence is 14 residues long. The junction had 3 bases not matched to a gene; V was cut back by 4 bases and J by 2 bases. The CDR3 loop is CASSPGQPGNTIYF. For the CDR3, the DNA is TGTGCCAGCAGCCCGGGACAGCCTGGAAACACCATATATTTT.

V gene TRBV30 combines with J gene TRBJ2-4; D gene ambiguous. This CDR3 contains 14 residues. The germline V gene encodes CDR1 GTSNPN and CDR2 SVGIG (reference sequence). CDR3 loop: CATTTSLAKNIQYF. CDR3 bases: TGTGCAACCACAACGAGTTTAGCCAAAAACATTCAGTACTTC.

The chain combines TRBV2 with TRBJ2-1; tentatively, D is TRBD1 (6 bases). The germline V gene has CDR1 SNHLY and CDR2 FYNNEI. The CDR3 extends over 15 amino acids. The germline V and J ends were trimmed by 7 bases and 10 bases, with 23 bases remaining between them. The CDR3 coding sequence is TGTGCCAGCACCCCCCAGGGGTCCTCTCTACGCGAGCAGTTCTTC. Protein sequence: CASTPQGSSLREQFF.

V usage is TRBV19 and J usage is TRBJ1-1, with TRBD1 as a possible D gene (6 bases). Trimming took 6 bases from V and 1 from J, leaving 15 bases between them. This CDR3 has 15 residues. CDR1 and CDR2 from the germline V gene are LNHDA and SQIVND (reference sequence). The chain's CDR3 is CASSQWRGANTEAFF. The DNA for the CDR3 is TGTGCCAGTAGCCAATGGCGGGGGGCGAACACTGAAGCTTTCTTT.

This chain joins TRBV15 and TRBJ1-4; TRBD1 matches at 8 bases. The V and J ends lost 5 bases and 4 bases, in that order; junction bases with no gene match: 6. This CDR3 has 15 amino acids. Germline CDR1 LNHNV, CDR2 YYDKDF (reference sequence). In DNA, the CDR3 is TGTGCCACCAGCCAGGACAGGGCGGGTAATGAAAAACTGTTTTTT. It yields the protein CATSQDRAGNEKLFF.

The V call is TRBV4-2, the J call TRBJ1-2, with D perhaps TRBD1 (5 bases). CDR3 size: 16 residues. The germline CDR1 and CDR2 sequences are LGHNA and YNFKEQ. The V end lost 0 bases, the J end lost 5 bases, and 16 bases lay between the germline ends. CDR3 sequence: CASSQDRASGGYGYTF. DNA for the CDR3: TGTGCCAGCAGCCAAGATCGGGCCAGCGGGGGTTATGGCTACACCTTC.

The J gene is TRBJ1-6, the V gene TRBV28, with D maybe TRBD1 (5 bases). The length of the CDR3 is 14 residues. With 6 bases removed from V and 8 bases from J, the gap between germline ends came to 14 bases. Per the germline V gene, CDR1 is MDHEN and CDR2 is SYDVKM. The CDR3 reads CASRGAGRHSPLHF. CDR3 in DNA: TGTGCCAGCAGGGGCGCAGGGCGTCATTCACCCCTCCACTTT.

The CDR3: CASSPGPQRGSYEQYF. CDR3 nucleotide sequence: TGTGCCAGCAGTCCTGGACCCCAAAGGGGATCCTACGAGCAGTACTTC. The rearrangement uses TRBV5-5 and TRBJ2-7, with D possibly TRBD1 on 5 matching bases. The CDR3 is 16 amino acids. V lost 5 bases to trimming and J lost 1 base, with 19 bases between them. The germline V gene encodes CDR1 SGHKS and CDR2 YYEKEE (reference sequence). Full variable domain (missing parts from reference TRBV5-5 and TRBJ2-7): DAGVTQSPTHLIKTRGQQVTLRCSPISGHKSVSWYQQVLGQGPQFIFQYYEKEERGRGNFPDRFSARQFPNYSSELNVNALLLGDSALYLCASSPGPQRGSYEQYFGPGTRLTVT.

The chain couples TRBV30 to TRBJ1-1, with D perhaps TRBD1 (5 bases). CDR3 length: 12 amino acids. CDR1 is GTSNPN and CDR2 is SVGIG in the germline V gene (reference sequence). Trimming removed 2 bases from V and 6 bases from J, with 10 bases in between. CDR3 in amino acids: CAWSRRTSEAFF. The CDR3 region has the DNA TGTGCCTGGAGTCGCCGGACATCTGAAGCTTTCTTT.

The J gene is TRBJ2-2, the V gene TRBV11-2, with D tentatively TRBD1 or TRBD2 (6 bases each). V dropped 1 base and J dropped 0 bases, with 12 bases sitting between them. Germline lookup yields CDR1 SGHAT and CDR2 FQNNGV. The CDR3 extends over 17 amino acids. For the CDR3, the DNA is TGTGCCAGCAGCTTAGTCGTCGGGGGCACGAACACCGGGGAGCTGTTTTTT. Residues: CASSLVVGGTNTGELFF.

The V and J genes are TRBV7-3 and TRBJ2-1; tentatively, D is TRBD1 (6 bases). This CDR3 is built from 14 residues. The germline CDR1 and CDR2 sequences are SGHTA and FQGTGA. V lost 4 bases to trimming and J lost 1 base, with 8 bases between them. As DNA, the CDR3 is TGTGCCAGCAGCTCCACAGGGTCCTACAATGAGCAGTTCTTC. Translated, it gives CASSSTGSYNEQFF.

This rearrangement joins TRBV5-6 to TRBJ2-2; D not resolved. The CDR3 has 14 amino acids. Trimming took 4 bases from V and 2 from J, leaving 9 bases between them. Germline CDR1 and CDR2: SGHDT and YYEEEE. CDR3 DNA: TGTGCCAGCAGCCCAGATCCAAACACCGGGGAGCTGTTTTTT. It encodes CASSPDPNTGELFF.

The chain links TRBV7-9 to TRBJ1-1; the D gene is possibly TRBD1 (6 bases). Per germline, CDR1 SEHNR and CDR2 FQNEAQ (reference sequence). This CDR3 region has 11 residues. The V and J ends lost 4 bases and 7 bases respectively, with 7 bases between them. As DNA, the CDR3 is TGTGCCAGCAGCTACAGGGTTGAAGCTTTCTTT. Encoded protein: CASSYRVEAFF. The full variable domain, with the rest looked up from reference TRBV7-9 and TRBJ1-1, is DTGVSQNPRHKITKRGQNVTFRCDPISEHNRLYWYRQTLGQGPEFLTYFQNEAQLEKSRLLSDRFSAERPKGSFSTLEIQRTEQGDSAMYLCASSYRVEAFFGQGTRLTVV.

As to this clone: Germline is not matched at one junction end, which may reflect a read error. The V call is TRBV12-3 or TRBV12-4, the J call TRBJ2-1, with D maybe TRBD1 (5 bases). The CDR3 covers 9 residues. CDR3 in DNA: TGTGCCAGCAGTTTTGGGGCGGTCTTC. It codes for CASSFGAVF.

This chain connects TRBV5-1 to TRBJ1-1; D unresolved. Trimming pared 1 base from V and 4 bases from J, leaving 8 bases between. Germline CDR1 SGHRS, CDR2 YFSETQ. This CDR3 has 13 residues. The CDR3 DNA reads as TGCGCCAGCAGCTTGTCAGCTCCCACTGAAGCTTTCTTT. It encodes CASSLSAPTEAFF. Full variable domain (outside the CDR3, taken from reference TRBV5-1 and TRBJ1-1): KAGVTQTPRYLIKTRGQQVTLSCSPISGHRSVSWYQQTPGQGLQFLFEYFSETQRNKGNFPGRFSGRQFSNSRSEMNVSTLELGDSALYLCASSLSAPTEAFFGQGTRLTVV.

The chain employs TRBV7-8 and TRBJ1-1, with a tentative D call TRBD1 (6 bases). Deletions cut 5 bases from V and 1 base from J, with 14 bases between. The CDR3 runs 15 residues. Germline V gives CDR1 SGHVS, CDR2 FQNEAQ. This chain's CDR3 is CASSLLSGANTEAFF. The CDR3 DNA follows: TGTGCCAGCAGCCTCTTATCGGGGGCGAACACTGAAGCTTTCTTT.

This CDR3 reads CASSPSGPNTEAFF. In nucleotides, the CDR3 is TGTGCCAGCAGCCCCTCTGGGCCGAACACTGAAGCTTTCTTT. The chain combines TRBV7-6 with TRBJ1-1; no clear D. Germline CDR1 and CDR2: SGHVS and FNYEAQ. The CDR3 is 14 residues long. The germline V and J ends were trimmed by 5 bases and 1 base, with 11 bases remaining between them.

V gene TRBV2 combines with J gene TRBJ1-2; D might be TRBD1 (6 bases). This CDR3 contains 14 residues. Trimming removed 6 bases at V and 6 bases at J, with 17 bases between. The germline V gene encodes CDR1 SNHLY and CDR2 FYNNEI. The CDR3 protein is CASSEQGFGDGYTF. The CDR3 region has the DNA TGTGCCAGCAGCGAACAGGGATTCGGCGATGGCTACACCTTC.

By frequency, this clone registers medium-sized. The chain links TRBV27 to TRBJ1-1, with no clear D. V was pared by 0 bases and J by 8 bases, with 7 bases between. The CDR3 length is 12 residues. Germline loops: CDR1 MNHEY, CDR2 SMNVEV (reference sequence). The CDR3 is CASSLSGREAFF. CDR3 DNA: TGTGCCAGCAGTTTATCCGGGCGCGAAGCTTTCTTT.

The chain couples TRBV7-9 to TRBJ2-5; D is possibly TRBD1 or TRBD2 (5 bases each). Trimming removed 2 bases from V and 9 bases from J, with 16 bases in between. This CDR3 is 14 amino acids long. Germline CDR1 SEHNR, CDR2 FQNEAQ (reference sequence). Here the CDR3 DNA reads TGTGCCAGCAGCTTAAGAGGGGTGGAGGAGGCCCAGTACTTC. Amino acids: CASSLRGVEEAQYF.

For the CDR3, the DNA is TGTGCCAGCAGCCTAAGAACCTACGAGCAGTACTTC. It encodes CASSLRTYEQYF. This chain links TRBV11-3 with TRBJ2-7; D is uncertain. The CDR3 sequence is 12 residues long. Per the germline V gene, CDR1 is SGHNT and CDR2 is YENEEA. The V end lost 5 bases, the J end lost 2 bases, and 7 bases lay between the germline ends.

The CDR3: CASSLDGTAGNTIYF. CDR3 DNA sequence: TGTGCCAGCAGCTTAGACGGGACTGCTGGAAACACCATATATTTT. This chain uses TRBV7-7 with TRBJ1-3; possible D gene TRBD1, 5 bases. The CDR3 is made up of 15 amino acids. Trimming stripped 1 base from V and 2 bases from J, with 9 bases between. CDR1 is SSHAT and CDR2 is FNYEAQ in the germline V gene (reference sequence). The full variable domain, completed using reference TRBV7-7 and TRBJ1-3, is GAGVSQSPRYKVTKRGQDVTLRCDPISSHATLYWYQQALGQGPEFLTYFNYEAQPDKSGLPSDRFSAERPEGSISTLTIQRTEQRDSAMYRCASSLDGTAGNTIYFGEGSWLTVV.

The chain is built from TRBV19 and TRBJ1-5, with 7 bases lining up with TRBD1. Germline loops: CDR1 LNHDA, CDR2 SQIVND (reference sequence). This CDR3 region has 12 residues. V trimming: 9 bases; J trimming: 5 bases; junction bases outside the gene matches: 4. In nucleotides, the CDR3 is TGTGCCAGCTCGACAGGGCATCAGCCCCAGCATTTT. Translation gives CASSTGHQPQHF.

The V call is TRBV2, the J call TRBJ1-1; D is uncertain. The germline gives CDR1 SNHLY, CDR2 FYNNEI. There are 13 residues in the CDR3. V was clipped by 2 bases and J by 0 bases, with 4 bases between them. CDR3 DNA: TGTGCCAGCAGTGAACGCTTGAACACTGAAGCTTTCTTT. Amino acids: CASSERLNTEAFF.

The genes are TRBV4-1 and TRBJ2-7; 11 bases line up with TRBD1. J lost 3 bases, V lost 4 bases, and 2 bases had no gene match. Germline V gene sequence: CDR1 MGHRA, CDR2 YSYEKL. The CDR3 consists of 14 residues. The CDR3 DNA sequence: TGCGCCAGCAGCCGGGGACAGGGGGGCTACGAGCAGTACTTC. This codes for CASSRGQGGYEQYF.